The 28 T cell receptor beta chains below come from one sample, sequenced in a study of T cell responses to AZD1222 COVID-19 vaccine. The protocol was immunoSEQ multiplex PCR, while the TCRdb copy is restricted to in-frame clones and leaves out a portion. The profile covers 100,000 to 120,000 clones, with 82% appearing a single time and approximately 5.1% taken by the ten largest. The specimen was peripheral blood, collected on day 0 of AZD1222 vaccination. These receptors all stem from an adult in good health.

The V and J genes are TRBV7-3 and TRBJ2-5, with D possibly TRBD2 on 6 matching bases. The V gene's germline CDR1 is SGHTA and CDR2 FQGTGA. V dropped 5 bases and J dropped 6 bases, with 22 bases sitting between them. CDR3 length: 16 residues. Here the CDR3 DNA reads TGTGCCAGCAGCCCACGCCGAGGGCCGCGGGAACAGACCCAGTACTTC. Its protein product is CASSPRRGPREQTQYF.

The chain is built from TRBV5-1 and TRBJ2-2, with 9 bases identical to TRBD1. Per the germline V gene, CDR1 is SGHRS and CDR2 is YFSETQ. The length of the CDR3 is 15 residues. Losses at the gene ends were 4 bases for V and 3 bases for J; bases not matched to a gene: 4. CDR3 region: CASSRTGVDTGELFF. In nucleotides, the CDR3 is TGCGCCAGCAGCAGGACAGGGGTCGACACCGGGGAGCTGTTTTTT.

This chain connects TRBV24-1 to TRBJ2-5; maybe TRBD2 (6 bases). Trimming removed 7 bases from V and 3 bases from J, with 8 bases in between. The CDR3 has 12 amino acids. CDR1 and CDR2 (germline): KGHDR, SFDVKD. The CDR3 protein is CATRTGEETQYF. CDR3 nucleotides: TGTGCCACCAGGACGGGGGAAGAGACCCAGTACTTC.

The chain joins TRBV5-3 to TRBJ2-3; TRBD2 matches at 10 bases. TRBV5-3 is labeled an ORF, and its function is uncertain. The CDR3 runs 17 residues. The V gene end was trimmed by 0 bases and the J gene end by 5 bases; junction bases not matched to a gene: 9. The CDR3 region is CARSLVPAGGPKDTQYF. For the CDR3, the DNA is TGTGCCAGAAGCTTGGTTCCAGCGGGGGGGCCTAAAGATACGCAGTATTTT.

The V gene is TRBV7-9, the J gene TRBJ2-7, with 7 nucleotides matching TRBD1. Losses at the gene ends were 1 base for V and 2 bases for J; bases not matched to a gene: 5. Germline CDR1 and CDR2: SEHNR and FQNEAQ (reference sequence). The CDR3 spans 15 residues. The CDR3 region has the DNA TGTGCCAGCAGCTTAGTGTCAGGGGGAACCTACGAGCAGTACTTC. Translating it yields CASSLVSGGTYEQYF.

The V call is TRBV29-1, the J call TRBJ1-1; D may be TRBD1 (5 bases). This CDR3 comprises 12 residues. Germline values: CDR1 SQVTM, CDR2 ANQGSEA. V lost 3 bases and J lost 6, with 11 bases in between. The DNA of the CDR3 is TGCAGCGTTGATGACAGTACCTCTGAAGCTTTCTTT. This codes for CSVDDSTSEAFF.

The rearrangement links TRBV25-1 to TRBJ1-1; the D is unclear. The CDR3 covers 10 residues. The V end was cut by 6 bases, the J end by 9 bases, with 8 bases between. Germline assignment: CDR1 MGHDK and CDR2 SYGVNS. The CDR3 sequence is CASRAEKAFF. In DNA, the CDR3 is TGTGCCAGCAGGGCGGAGAAAGCTTTCTTT.

This clone showed up just once. The chain has TRBV15 and TRBJ2-7; TRBD1 aligns across 7 bases. The CDR3 is 16 amino acids. Germline lookup yields CDR1 LNHNV and CDR2 YYDKDF (reference sequence). V dropped 2 bases and J dropped 0; count of bases not matched to a gene: 7. The CDR3 DNA follows: TGTGCCACCAGCAGATCAGGGGGTGGGAGCTCCTACGAGCAGTACTTC. Translation: CATSRSGGGSSYEQYF.

In its sample, this clone was seen many times. V usage is TRBV3-1 (or the pseudogene TRBV3-2) and J usage is TRBJ2-7; D unresolved. V lost 0 bases, J lost 4 bases, and 10 bases lay in between. Germline loops: CDR1 LGHDT, CDR2 YNNKEL (reference sequence). The CDR3 has 14 amino acids. The DNA for the CDR3 is TGTGCCAGCAGCCAAGATCCTACCGGATACGAGCAGTACTTC. Protein product: CASSQDPTGYEQYF.

The gene calls are TRBV3-1 (or the pseudogene TRBV3-2) and TRBJ2-1; D possibly corresponds to TRBD1 (5 bases). Germline V CDR1 and CDR2: LGHDT, YNNKEL (reference sequence). V lost 4 bases to trimming and J lost 1 base, with 11 bases between them. The CDR3 consists of 15 residues. The chain's CDR3 is CASSPRAASYNEQFF. As DNA, the CDR3 is TGTGCCAGCAGCCCCAGGGCGGCTTCCTACAATGAGCAGTTCTTC.

This chain uses TRBV6-4 with TRBJ1-2, with 7 bases that match TRBD1. The CDR3 is made up of 14 amino acids. The V gene's germline CDR1 is MRHNA and CDR2 SNTAGT. Trimming removed 2 bases from V and 4 bases from J; junction bases left unmatched: 4. In DNA form, the CDR3 reads TGTGCCAGCAGTGACGGACAGGCCGTCTATGGCTACACCTTC. Its translation is CASSDGQAVYGYTF.

The chain joins TRBV4-2 to TRBJ2-5; a possible D gene is TRBD2 (6 bases). From germline, CDR1 is LGHNA and CDR2 YNFKEQ. The CDR3 covers 14 residues. V shed 2 bases and J shed 4 bases, with 11 bases lying between them. In DNA form, the CDR3 reads TGTGCCAGCAGCCAATGGGACGGGAGAGAGACCCAGTACTTC. It encodes CASSQWDGRETQYF.

The chain is built from TRBV4-3 and TRBJ1-2; maybe TRBD1 (6 bases). This CDR3 region has 14 residues. Deletions cut 3 bases from V and 8 bases from J, with 16 bases between. Germline V gene lookup returns CDR1 LGHNA and CDR2 YSLEER. The CDR3: CASSQQQGEGGYTF. The CDR3 DNA is TGCGCCAGCAGCCAGCAACAGGGCGAGGGAGGCTACACCTTC.

This clone was counted once. The rearrangement uses TRBV5-6 and TRBJ2-7; 9 positions match TRBD1. This CDR3 contains 16 residues. Germline V gene sequence: CDR1 SGHDT, CDR2 YYEEEE. V lost 2 bases to trimming and J lost 7 bases; unmatched junction nucleotides: 13. The CDR3 nucleotides read TGTGCCAGCAGCTTTTCCGGGACAGGGCCACGTCGGGAGCAGTACTTC. Translating gives CASSFSGTGPRREQYF.

The chain has TRBV7-8 and TRBJ1-6; D unclear. CDR3 length: 13 residues. The germline CDR1 and CDR2 sequences are SGHVS and FQNEAQ. V lost 4 bases to trimming and J lost 8 bases, with 9 bases between them. This chain's CDR3 is CASSSPPHSPLHF. CDR3 coding DNA: TGTGCCAGCAGCTCTCCGCCGCATTCACCCCTCCACTTT.

With respect to this clone: The DNA is omitted, as the CDR3 cannot be located on it reliably, and the CDR3 follows TCRdb's listing. The CDR3 spells CASSPLWQETQYF. The rearrangement links TRBV18 to TRBJ2-5. CDR1 is KGHSH, CDR2 LQKENI, per germline. The CDR3 is 13 amino acids long, termini counted.

This clone showed up just a few times. The chain combines TRBV7-9 with TRBJ1-2; D is perhaps TRBD1 (6 bases). CDR3 length equals 15 residues. With 1 base removed from V and 7 bases from J, the gap between germline ends came to 16 bases. Germline CDR1 and CDR2: SEHNR and FQNEAQ (reference sequence). The CDR3, as DNA: TGTGCCAGCAGCTTAGTCCCAAAAAACAGGGCTGGCTACACCTTC. This sequence encodes CASSLVPKNRAGYTF.

V usage is TRBV3-1 (or the pseudogene TRBV3-2) and J usage is TRBJ1-1, with a tentative D call TRBD1 (6 bases). Trimming cost V 4 bases and J 1 base, with 13 bases left between them. The CDR3 is 15 amino acids. The germline V gene encodes CDR1 LGHDT and CDR2 YNNKEL (reference sequence). The CDR3 protein is CASSRPGHSNTEAFF. CDR3 coding DNA: TGTGCCAGCAGCCGCCCGGGACATTCGAACACTGAAGCTTTCTTT.

This chain connects TRBV11-2 to TRBJ2-3, with D possibly TRBD1 on 6 matching bases. Trimming took off 0 bases at V and 2 bases at J, with 9 bases between the two ends. The CDR3 is made up of 15 amino acids. Germline values: CDR1 SGHAT, CDR2 FQNNGV. In DNA form, the CDR3 reads TGTGCCAGCAGCTTAGATCAGGGGAACACAGATACGCAGTATTTT. Translation gives CASSLDQGNTDTQYF.

The sample holds a few counts of this clone. This rearrangement joins TRBV20-1 to TRBJ1-2; D is ambiguous. Trimming stripped 3 bases from V and 3 bases from J, with 5 bases between. Germline-derived CDR1 and CDR2 are DFQATT and SNEGSKA (reference sequence). The CDR3 covers 11 residues. CDR3 bases: TGCAGTGCTAGTAGGGACTATGGCTACACCTTC. This encodes CSASRDYGYTF.

The chain carries TRBV5-1 and TRBJ2-4, with a tentative D call TRBD1 (5 bases). V dropped 4 bases and J dropped 7 bases, with 12 bases sitting between them. CDR3 length equals 13 residues. Germline CDR1 SGHRS, CDR2 YFSETQ. The CDR3 DNA reads as TGCGCCAGCAGCGCGACAGATCCGAACATTCAGTACTTC. Its protein is CASSATDPNIQYF.

This chain uses TRBV7-2 with TRBJ1-6; 11 bases line up with TRBD1. The CDR3 has 15 amino acids. Germline CDR1 SGHTA, CDR2 FQGNSA. V lost 5 bases, J lost 8 bases, and 5 bases stayed unmatched. DNA for the CDR3: TGTGCCAGCAGCCAGGGACAGGGGGAATATTCACCCCTCCACTTT. This gives the protein CASSQGQGEYSPLHF.

The chain combines TRBV7-9 with TRBJ2-7; D could derive from TRBD1 or TRBD2 (5 bases each). Trimming left V 8 bases short and J 5 bases short, with 13 bases between. Germline V gene lookup returns CDR1 SEHNR and CDR2 FQNEAQ (reference sequence). The CDR3 runs to 12 residues. The CDR3 DNA sequence: TGTGCCAGCTCCTCCGGGGCTGACGAGCAGTACTTC. It translates to CASSSGADEQYF.

The chain recombines TRBV6-5 with TRBJ1-1; D call uncertain. The length of the CDR3 is 12 residues. Germline V gives CDR1 MNHEY, CDR2 SVGAGI. The V end lost 8 bases, the J end lost 1 base, and 8 bases lay between the germline ends. The CDR3 nucleotides read TGTGCCAGCTTATCTAAGAACACTGAAGCTTTCTTT. This encodes CASLSKNTEAFF.

The chain is built from TRBV7-2 and TRBJ2-6; D could derive from TRBD1 or TRBD2 (7 bases each). The CDR3 runs to 17 residues. Trimming pared 1 base from V and 2 bases from J, leaving 12 bases between. CDR1 is SGHTA, CDR2 FQGNSA, per germline. The CDR3 spells CASSLETGRAGANVLTF. DNA for the CDR3: TGTGCCAGCAGCTTAGAGACAGGGAGGGCTGGGGCCAACGTCCTGACTTTC. Complete variable domain (other parts from reference TRBV7-2 and TRBJ2-6): GAGVSQSPSNKVTEKGKDVELRCDPISGHTALYWYRQSLGQGLEFLIYFQGNSAPDKSGLPSDRFSAERTGGSVSTLTIQRTQQEDSAVYLCASSLETGRAGANVLTFGAGSRLTVL.

The chain has TRBV6-1 and TRBJ2-6; TRBD1 might be the D (6 bases). The ends were cut back, 4 bases at V and 8 bases at J, with 27 bases in the middle. From germline, CDR1 is MNHNS and CDR2 SASEGT. The CDR3 spans 19 residues. The CDR3 coding sequence is TGTGCCAGCAGTGTCATGGGGGCGCGGTCCCTAGTGAAGACCAACGTCCTGACTTTC. Translating gives CASSVMGARSLVKTNVLTF.

The gene calls are TRBV6-4 and TRBJ1-6; 7 nucleotides match TRBD1. Germline trimming cut 6 bases from V and 3 bases from J; bases unmatched to any gene: 2. Per the germline V gene, CDR1 is MRHNA and CDR2 is SNTAGT. This CDR3 spans 14 amino acids. CDR3 sequence: CASRGGFYNSPLHF. CDR3 coding DNA: TGTGCCAGCAGAGGGGGCTTCTATAATTCACCCCTCCACTTT.

The chain links TRBV5-4 to TRBJ1-6, with a tentative D call TRBD1 (5 bases). This CDR3 has 16 residues. V was pared by 0 bases and J by 10 bases, with 17 bases between. The germline gives CDR1 SGHNT, CDR2 YYREEE (reference sequence). CDR3: CASSLAGSGGQSPLHF. For the CDR3, the DNA is TGTGCCAGCAGCTTGGCAGGGTCTGGGGGTCAATCACCCCTCCACTTT.